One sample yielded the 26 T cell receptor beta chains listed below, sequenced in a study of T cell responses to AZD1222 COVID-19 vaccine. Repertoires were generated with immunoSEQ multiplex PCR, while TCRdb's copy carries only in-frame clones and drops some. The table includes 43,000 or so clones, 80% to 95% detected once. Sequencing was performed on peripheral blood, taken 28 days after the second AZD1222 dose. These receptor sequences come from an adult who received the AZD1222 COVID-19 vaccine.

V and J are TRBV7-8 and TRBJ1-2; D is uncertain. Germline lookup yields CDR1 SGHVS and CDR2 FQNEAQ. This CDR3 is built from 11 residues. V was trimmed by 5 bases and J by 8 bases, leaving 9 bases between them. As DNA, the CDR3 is TGTGCCAGCAGCCTCGGTTGGGGCTACACCTTC. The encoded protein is CASSLGWGYTF. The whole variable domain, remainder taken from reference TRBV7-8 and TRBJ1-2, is GAGVSQSPRYKVAKRGQDVALRCDPISGHVSLFWYQQALGQGPEFLTYFQNEAQLDKSGLPSDRFFAERPEGSVSTLKIQRTQQEDSAVYLCASSLGWGYTFGSGTRLTVV.

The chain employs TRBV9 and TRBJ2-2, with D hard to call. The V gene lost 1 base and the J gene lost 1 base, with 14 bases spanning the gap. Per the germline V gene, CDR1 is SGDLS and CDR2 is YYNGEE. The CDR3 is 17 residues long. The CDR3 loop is CASSVSWRYKNTGELFF. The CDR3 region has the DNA TGTGCCAGCAGCGTAAGCTGGAGATACAAGAACACCGGGGAGCTGTTTTTT.

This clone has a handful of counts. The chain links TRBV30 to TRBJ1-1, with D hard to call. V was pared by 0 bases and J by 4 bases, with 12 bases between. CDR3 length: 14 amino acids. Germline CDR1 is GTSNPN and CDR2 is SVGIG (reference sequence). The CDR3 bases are TGTGCCTGGAGTGTAAGGCAGGCGGGCACTGAAGCTTTCTTT. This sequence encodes CAWSVRQAGTEAFF.

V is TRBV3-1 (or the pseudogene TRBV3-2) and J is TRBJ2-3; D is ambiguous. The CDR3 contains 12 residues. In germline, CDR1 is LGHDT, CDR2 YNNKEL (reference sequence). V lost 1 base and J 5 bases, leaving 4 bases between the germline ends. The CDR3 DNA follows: TGTGCCAGCAGCCAAGGGGGAGATACGCAGTATTTT. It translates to CASSQGGDTQYF.

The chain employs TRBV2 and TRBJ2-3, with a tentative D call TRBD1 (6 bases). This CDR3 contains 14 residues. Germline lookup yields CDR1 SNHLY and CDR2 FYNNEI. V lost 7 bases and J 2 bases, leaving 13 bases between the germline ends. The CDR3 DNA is TGTGCCAGCAACCAGGGGTATTCCACAGATACGCAGTATTTT. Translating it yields CASNQGYSTDTQYF.

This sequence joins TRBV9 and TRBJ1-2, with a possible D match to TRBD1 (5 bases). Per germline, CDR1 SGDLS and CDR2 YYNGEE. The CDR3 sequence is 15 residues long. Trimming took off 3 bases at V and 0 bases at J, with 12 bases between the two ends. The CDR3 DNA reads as TGTGCCAGCAGCGGGGGCGGGCAAGCTAACTATGGCTACACCTTC. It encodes CASSGGGQANYGYTF. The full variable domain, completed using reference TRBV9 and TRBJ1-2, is DSGVTQTPKHLITATGQRVTLRCSPRSGDLSVYWYQQSLDQGLQFLIQYYNGEERAKGNILERFSAQQFPDLHSELNLSSLELGDSALYFCASSGGGQANYGYTFGSGTRLTVV.

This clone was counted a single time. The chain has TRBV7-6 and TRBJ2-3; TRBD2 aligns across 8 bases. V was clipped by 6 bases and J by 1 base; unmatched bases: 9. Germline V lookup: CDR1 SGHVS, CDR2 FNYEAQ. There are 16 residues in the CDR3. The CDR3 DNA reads TGTGCCAGCAGTCTCCCGGGACTAGAGGGCACAGATACGCAGTATTTT. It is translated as CASSLPGLEGTDTQYF.

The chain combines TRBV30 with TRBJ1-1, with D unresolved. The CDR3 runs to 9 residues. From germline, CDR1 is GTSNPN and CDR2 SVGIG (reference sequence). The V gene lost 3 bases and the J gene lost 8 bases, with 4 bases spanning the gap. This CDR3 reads CAWREEAFF. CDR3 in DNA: TGTGCCTGGAGGGAAGAAGCTTTCTTT. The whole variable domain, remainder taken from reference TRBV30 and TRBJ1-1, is SQTIHQWPATLVQPVGSPLSLECTVEGTSNPNLYWYRQAAGRGLQLLFYSVGIGQISSEVPQNLSASRPQDRQFILSSKKLLLSDSGFYLCAWREEAFFGQGTRLTVV.

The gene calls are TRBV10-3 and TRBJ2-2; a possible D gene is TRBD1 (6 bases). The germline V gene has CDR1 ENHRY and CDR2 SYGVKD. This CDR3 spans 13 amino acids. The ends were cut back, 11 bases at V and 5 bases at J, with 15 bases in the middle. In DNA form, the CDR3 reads TGTGCCTCCGAAAGAACAGGGACCGGGGAGCTGTTTTTT. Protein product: CASERTGTGELFF.

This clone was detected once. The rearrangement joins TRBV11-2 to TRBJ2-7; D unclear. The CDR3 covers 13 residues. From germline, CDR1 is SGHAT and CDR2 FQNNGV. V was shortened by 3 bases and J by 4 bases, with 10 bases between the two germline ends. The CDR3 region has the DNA TGTGCCAGCAGCTTTTTCTCGGTATACGAGCAGTACTTC. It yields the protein CASSFFSVYEQYF.

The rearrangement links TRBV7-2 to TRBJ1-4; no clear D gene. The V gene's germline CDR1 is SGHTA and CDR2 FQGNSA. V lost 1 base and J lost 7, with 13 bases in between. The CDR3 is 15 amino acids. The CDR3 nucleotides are TGTGCCAGCAGCTTAGGTCATGGGGATATTGAAAAACTGTTTTTT. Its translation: CASSLGHGDIEKLFF.

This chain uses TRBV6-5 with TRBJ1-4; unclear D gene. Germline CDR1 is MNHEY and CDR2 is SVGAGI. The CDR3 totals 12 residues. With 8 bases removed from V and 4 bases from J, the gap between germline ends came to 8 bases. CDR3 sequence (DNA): TGTGCCAGCGGGCGCCTTAATGAAAAACTGTTTTTT. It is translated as CASGRLNEKLFF.

The CDR3 reads CASSYSARVPYGYTF. As DNA, the CDR3 is TGTGCCAGCAGTTACTCGGCCAGAGTACCCTATGGCTACACCTTC. The V gene is TRBV6-5, the J gene TRBJ1-2; unclear D gene. CDR1 and CDR2 from the germline V gene are MNHEY and SVGAGI. The CDR3 length is 15 residues. Trimming cost V 0 bases and J 4 bases, with 12 bases left between them.

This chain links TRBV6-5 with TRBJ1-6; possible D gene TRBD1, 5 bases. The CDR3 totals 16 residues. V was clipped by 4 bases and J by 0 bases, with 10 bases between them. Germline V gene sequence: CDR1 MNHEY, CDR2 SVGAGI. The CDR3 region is CASSSGLNSYNSPLHF. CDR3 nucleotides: TGTGCCAGCAGTTCAGGGCTCAACTCCTATAATTCACCCCTCCACTTT.

The CDR3 reads CAISLGGETQYF. The CDR3 coding sequence is TGTGCCATCAGCCTCGGCGGAGAGACCCAGTACTTC. This sequence joins TRBV10-3 and TRBJ2-5; D unclear. V was shortened by 6 bases and J by 4 bases, with 9 bases between the two germline ends. Germline V gene sequence: CDR1 ENHRY, CDR2 SYGVKD. The CDR3 is made up of 12 amino acids.

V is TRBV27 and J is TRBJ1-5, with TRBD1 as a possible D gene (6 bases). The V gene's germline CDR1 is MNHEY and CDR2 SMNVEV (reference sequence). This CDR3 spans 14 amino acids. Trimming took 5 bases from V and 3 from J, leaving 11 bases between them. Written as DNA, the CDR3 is TGTGCCAGCAGTATACAGGGAATCAATCAGCCCCAGCATTTT. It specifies CASSIQGINQPQHF.

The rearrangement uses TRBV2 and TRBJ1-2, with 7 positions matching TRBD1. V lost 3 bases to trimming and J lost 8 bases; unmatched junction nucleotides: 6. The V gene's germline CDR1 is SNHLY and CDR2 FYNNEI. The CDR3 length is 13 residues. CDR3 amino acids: CASSDVRGNGYTF. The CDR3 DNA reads TGTGCCAGCAGTGACGTCAGGGGGAACGGCTACACCTTC.

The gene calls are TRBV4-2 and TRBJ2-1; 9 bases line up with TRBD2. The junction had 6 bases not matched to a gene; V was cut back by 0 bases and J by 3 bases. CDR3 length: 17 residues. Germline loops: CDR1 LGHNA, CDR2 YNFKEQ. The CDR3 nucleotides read TGTGCCAGCAGCCAAGATGGCGCGGGGGGGTTCTACAATGAGCAGTTCTTC. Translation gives CASSQDGAGGFYNEQFF.

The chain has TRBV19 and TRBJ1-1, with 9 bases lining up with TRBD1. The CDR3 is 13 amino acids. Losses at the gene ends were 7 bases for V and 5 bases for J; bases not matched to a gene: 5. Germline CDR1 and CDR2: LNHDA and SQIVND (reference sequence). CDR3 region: CASTDRGGTEAFF. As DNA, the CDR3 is TGTGCCAGTACCGACAGGGGGGGGACTGAAGCTTTCTTT.

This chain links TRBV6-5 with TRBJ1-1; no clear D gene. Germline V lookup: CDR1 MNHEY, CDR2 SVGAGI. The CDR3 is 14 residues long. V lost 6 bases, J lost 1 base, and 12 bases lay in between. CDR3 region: CASSPGATNTEAFF. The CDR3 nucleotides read TGTGCCAGCAGCCCCGGAGCCACGAACACTGAAGCTTTCTTT.

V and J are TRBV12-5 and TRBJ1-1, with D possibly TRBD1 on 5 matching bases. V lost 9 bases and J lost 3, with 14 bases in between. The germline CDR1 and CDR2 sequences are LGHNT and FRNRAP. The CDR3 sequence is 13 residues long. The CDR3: CASRADWDTEAFF. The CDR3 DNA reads TGTGCTAGCAGGGCTGATTGGGACACTGAAGCTTTCTTT.

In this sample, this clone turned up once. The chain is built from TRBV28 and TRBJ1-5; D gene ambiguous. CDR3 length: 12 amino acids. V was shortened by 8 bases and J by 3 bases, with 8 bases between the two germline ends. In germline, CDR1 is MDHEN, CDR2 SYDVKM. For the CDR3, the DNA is TGTGCCAGCGGAGGGCTCAATCAGCCCCAGCATTTT. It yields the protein CASGGLNQPQHF.

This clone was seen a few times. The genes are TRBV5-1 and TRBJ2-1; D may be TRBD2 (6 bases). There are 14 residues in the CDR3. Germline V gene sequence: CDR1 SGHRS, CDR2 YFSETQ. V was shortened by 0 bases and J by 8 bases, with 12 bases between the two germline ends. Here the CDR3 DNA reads TGCGCCAGCAGCTTGGAAACTAGCCGGGATGAGCAGTTCTTC. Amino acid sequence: CASSLETSRDEQFF.

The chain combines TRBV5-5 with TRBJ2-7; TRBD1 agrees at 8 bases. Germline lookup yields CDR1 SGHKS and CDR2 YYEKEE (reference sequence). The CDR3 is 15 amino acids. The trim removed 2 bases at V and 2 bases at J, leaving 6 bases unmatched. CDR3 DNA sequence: TGTGCCAGCAGCTTATTCACAGGGGGTACCTACGAGCAGTACTTC. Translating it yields CASSLFTGGTYEQYF.

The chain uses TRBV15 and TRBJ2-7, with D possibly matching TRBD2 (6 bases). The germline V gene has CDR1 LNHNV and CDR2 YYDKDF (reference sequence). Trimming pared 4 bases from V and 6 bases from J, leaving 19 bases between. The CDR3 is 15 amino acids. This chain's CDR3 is CATSKEAGRRGEQYF. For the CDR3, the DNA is TGTGCCACCAGCAAAGAGGCGGGGCGGCGCGGCGAGCAGTACTTC.

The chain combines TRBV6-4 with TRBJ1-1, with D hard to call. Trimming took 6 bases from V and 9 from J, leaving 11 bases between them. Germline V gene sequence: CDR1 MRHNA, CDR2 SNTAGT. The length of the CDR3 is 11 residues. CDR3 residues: CASRNQDKAFF. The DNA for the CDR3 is TGTGCCAGCAGAAATCAGGATAAAGCTTTCTTT.